These T cell receptor beta chains were read from a single sample in a study of T cells in Graves' hyperthyroidism and ophthalmopathy. One entry per CDR3 protein, called by TCRdb with MiXCR from the multiplex PCR reads. The data show about 560,000 distinct CDR3 sequences, approximately 15% seen once. The specimen sequenced was blood. Receptors originate from a young woman with Graves' hyperthyroidism. Both conserved end residues are part of each CDR3. The D gene is left open where the match is weak. Only part of the rows carry a size: once, few, many, or a class if the clone is expanded.

CDR3aa,CDR3nt,v_gene,d_gene,j_gene,abundance
CSVVKNSYEQYF,TGCAGCGTTGTGAAGAACTCCTACGAGCAGTACTTC,TRBV29-1,NA,TRBJ2-7,many
CASSLDLGGNYGYTF,TGTGCCAGCAGCTTAGATTTAGGCGGAAACTATGGCTACACCTTC,TRBV7-9,NA,TRBJ1-2,NA
CASSEADRTTYEQYF,TGTGCCAGCAGTGAAGCCGACCGAACGACCTACGAGCAGTACTTC,TRBV2,NA,TRBJ2-7,many
CASSSGGADTIYF,TGTGCCAGCAGCTCAGGCGGGGCGGACACCATATATTTT,TRBV3-1,NA,TRBJ1-3,NA
CASSAERGRGEKLFF,TGTGCCAGCAGTGCTGAAAGGGGGCGCGGCGAAAAACTGTTTTTT,TRBV2,TRBD1,TRBJ1-4,many
CASSPSGRGGLAEYF,TGTGCCAGCAGTCCATCGGGACGAGGCGGACTAGCGGAGTACTTC,TRBV28,TRBD2,TRBJ2-5,few
CSARQGVDEQYF,TGCAGTGCTAGACAGGGCGTGGACGAGCAGTACTTC,TRBV20-1,NA,TRBJ2-7,NA
CASSLKVAPNSPLHF,TGTGCCAGCAGCCTGAAGGTGGCTCCGAATTCACCCCTCCACTTT,TRBV7-9,NA,TRBJ1-6,few
CASSSPPGQQETQYF,TGTGCCAGCAGTTCCCCACCGGGACAGCAAGAGACCCAGTACTTC,TRBV2,TRBD1,TRBJ2-5,few
CASSRSRDVATNEKLFF,TGTGCCAGCAGCCGGTCCCGGGACGTTGCAACTAATGAAAAACTGTTTTTT,TRBV12-3/TRBV12-4,NA,TRBJ1-4,many
CASSGALNSGANVLTF,TGTGCCAGCAGTGGCGCTCTGAACTCTGGGGCCAACGTCCTGACTTTC,TRBV6-1,NA,TRBJ2-6,NA
CASSYRPTGLYGYTF,TGTGCCAGCAGTTACCGGCCGACAGGTCTCTATGGCTACACCTTC,TRBV6-5,NA,TRBJ1-2,many
CASSLEKSPLHF,TGTGCCAGCAGCCTAGAAAAATCACCCCTCCACTTT,TRBV11-2,NA,TRBJ1-6,few
CSVTASYEQYF,TGCAGCGTTACAGCGTCCTACGAGCAGTACTTC,TRBV29-1,NA,TRBJ2-7,many
CASSVRVGVGEQYF,TGTGCCAGCAGCGTACGTGTCGGGGTCGGCGAGCAGTACTTC,TRBV9,NA,TRBJ2-7,few
CASSGQTALAEGYTF,TGTGCCAGCAGTGGCCAGACAGCACTAGCCGAGGGCTACACCTTC,TRBV6-1,NA,TRBJ1-2,many
CASSLLRGQPGGYTF,TGTGCCAGCAGCTTACTTCGGGGGCAGCCGGGTGGCTACACCTTC,TRBV7-8,NA,TRBJ1-2,few
CASSYSTLGEAFF,TGTGCCAGCAGTTACTCGACCCTAGGTGAAGCTTTCTTT,TRBV6-2/TRBV6-3,NA,TRBJ1-1,few
CASSTTDSNQPQHF,TGTGCCAGCAGTACGACAGATAGCAATCAGCCCCAGCATTTT,TRBV6-2/TRBV6-3,NA,TRBJ1-5,few
CASSFEDRMNTEAFF,TGTGCCAGCAGCTTTGAGGACAGGATGAACACTGAAGCTTTCTTT,TRBV5-5,TRBD1,TRBJ1-1,few
CASSLALGQRTGELFF,TGTGCCAGCAGCTTAGCGCTGGGACAAAGAACCGGGGAGCTGTTTTTT,TRBV7-8,NA,TRBJ2-2,few
CSAREAGSGRFTSYEQYF,TGCAGTGCTAGAGAGGCGGGAAGCGGGAGATTTACTTCCTACGAGCAGTACTTC,TRBV20-1,TRBD2,TRBJ2-7,few
CSVEAFSTIYF,TGCAGCGTTGAAGCCTTTAGCACCATATATTTT,TRBV29-1,NA,TRBJ1-3,NA
CASSPGLLFPPQETQYF,TGTGCCAGCAGTCCGGGACTCCTCTTCCCCCCACAAGAGACCCAGTACTTC,TRBV27,NA,TRBJ2-5,NA
CASSWVAGPSYNEQFF,TGTGCCAGCAGCTGGGTAGCGGGACCCTCCTACAATGAGCAGTTCTTC,TRBV11-2,TRBD2,TRBJ2-1,many
CASSLWAGLGHQPQHF,TGTGCCAGCAGTTTATGGGCGGGGTTGGGTCATCAGCCCCAGCATTTT,TRBV12-3/TRBV12-4,NA,TRBJ1-5,NA
CASSWGSNTGELFF,TGTGCCAGCAGTTGGGGATCTAACACCGGGGAGCTGTTTTTT,TRBV6-2/TRBV6-3,NA,TRBJ2-2,NA
CASRSGTIGEKLFF,TGTGCCAGCCGTTCCGGGACAATAGGTGAAAAACTGTTTTTT,TRBV27,NA,TRBJ1-4,few
CASSPLAGGPFGETQYF,TGTGCCAGCAGTCCACTAGCGGGGGGTCCCTTTGGAGAGACCCAGTACTTC,TRBV6-1,TRBD2,TRBJ2-5,NA
CSAGAGSGANVLTF,TGCAGTGCTGGTGCGGGGTCTGGGGCCAACGTCCTGACTTTC,TRBV20-1,NA,TRBJ2-6,NA
CASSTNGDSNQPRHF,TGTGCCAGCTCGACTAACGGGGATAGCAATCAGCCCCGGCATTTT,TRBV18,NA,TRBJ1-5,few
CASTPQGRRTDTQYF,TGTGCCAGCACCCCCCAGGGGAGACGCACAGATACGCAGTATTTT,TRBV27,NA,TRBJ2-3,few
CASSEQGGNQPQHF,TGTGCCAGCAGTGAACAGGGTGGCAATCAGCCCCAGCATTTT,TRBV2,NA,TRBJ1-5,many
CASTGRVGVELFF,TGTGCCAGCACGGGCAGGGTCGGCGTGGAGCTGTTTTTT,TRBV2,NA,TRBJ2-2,few
CSANEGTLGGEKLFF,TGCAGTGCTAATGAGGGGACACTCGGGGGTGAAAAACTGTTTTTT,TRBV20-1,NA,TRBJ1-4,NA
CASSPSFNQPQHF,TGTGCCAGCAGTCCCTCCTTTAATCAGCCCCAGCATTTT,TRBV6-1,NA,TRBJ1-5,many
CASSYTSGEEALFNEQFF,TGTGCCAGCAGTTACACGTCGGGGGAGGAAGCACTTTTCAATGAGCAGTTCTTC,TRBV6-2/TRBV6-3,NA,TRBJ2-1,NA
CSVQGGGYTEAFF,TGCAGCGTCCAAGGGGGGGGGTATACGGAAGCTTTCTTT,TRBV29-1,NA,TRBJ1-1,few
CASSPRTGYNYGYTF,TGCGCCAGCAGCCCACGCACAGGGTACAACTATGGCTACACCTTC,TRBV5-1,NA,TRBJ1-2,NA
CASSSEVDSPLHF,TGTGCCAGCAGCTCCGAGGTAGATTCACCCCTCCACTTT,TRBV9,NA,TRBJ1-6,NA
CASASPGGYGYTF,TGTGCCAGCGCCTCTCCCGGGGGCTATGGCTACACCTTC,TRBV28,NA,TRBJ1-2,NA
CSARPGGQTDTF,TGCAGTGCTAGACCTGGGGGGCAGACGGACACCTTC,TRBV20-1,NA,TRBJ1-2,NA
CVSSQDRPGGEDGYTF,TGTGTCAGCAGCCAAGATCGGCCAGGGGGTGAAGATGGCTACACCTTC,TRBV4-2,TRBD1,TRBJ1-2,NA
CASSRPTGSSDTQYF,TGTGCCAGCTCACGACCGACAGGGTCATCGGATACGCAGTATTTT,TRBV18,TRBD1,TRBJ2-3,many
CASGVDLNTEAFF,TGTGCTAGTGGTGTAGACCTGAACACTGAAGCTTTCTTT,TRBV12-5,NA,TRBJ1-1,NA
CASSSTGGKTEAFF,TGTGCCAGCAGCTCGACAGGGGGCAAGACTGAAGCTTTCTTT,TRBV7-4,TRBD1,TRBJ1-1,many
CASSPRDRVGGYTF,TGTGCCAGCTCACCGCGAGACAGGGTGGGTGGCTACACCTTC,TRBV18,TRBD1,TRBJ1-2,many
CASSNGGNSPLHF,TGTGCCAGCAGTAACGGGGGTAATTCACCCCTCCACTTT,TRBV6-2/TRBV6-3,NA,TRBJ1-6,few
CASSLTPDRHYGYTF,TGTGCCAGCAGTTTAACCCCTGACCGACACTATGGCTACACCTTC,TRBV27,NA,TRBJ1-2,few
CASSYLTNSPLHF,TGTGCCAGCAGTTATTTGACGAATTCACCCCTCCACTTT,TRBV6-2/TRBV6-3,NA,TRBJ1-6,NA